Listed below are T cell receptor beta chains from one sample, sequenced in a study of blood T cell repertoires in COVID-19. Profiling relied on immunoSEQ multiplex PCR, and the TCRdb table lists in-frame clones only, not all of them. The data show about 95,000 clones, with approximately 80% seen just once and approximately 24% held by the top ten. Source material: peripheral blood. Receptors originate from a human donor in a cohort sampled during active COVID-19. Both conserved end residues are part of each CDR3. The D gene is left open where the match is weak. Expanded clones get a size class; other rows say once, few or many, or leave the size out.

d_gene	v_gene	j_gene	abundance	CDR3aa	CDR3nt
TRBD1	TRBV10-3	TRBJ1-3	.	CAISESRRQTGAGNTIYF	TGTGCCATCAGTGAGTCGCGGAGGCAAACAGGGGCTGGAAACACCATATATTTT
.	TRBV7-3	TRBJ2-7	.	CASSRGAGAYEQYF	TGTGCCAGCAGCCGGGGAGCAGGAGCCTACGAGCAGTACTTC
.	TRBV6-5	TRBJ1-3	.	CASSSLTVSSGNTIYF	TGTGCCAGCAGTTCCTTGACAGTTAGCTCTGGAAACACCATATATTTT
TRBD2	TRBV3-1/TRBV3-2	TRBJ2-1	.	CASSPQRGGLNEQFF	TGTGCCAGCAGCCCTCAGCGGGGGGGCTTGAATGAGCAGTTCTTC
.	TRBV5-1	TRBJ2-1	.	CASSLGEWRNEQFF	TGCGCCAGCAGCTTGGGGGAGTGGAGGAATGAGCAGTTCTTC
.	TRBV5-5	TRBJ1-1	.	CASSFSGDTEAFF	TGTGCCAGCAGCTTCTCGGGGGACACTGAAGCTTTCTTT
TRBD2	TRBV4-1	TRBJ2-7	.	CASSQVGLAGGTYEQYF	TGCGCCAGCAGCCAAGTAGGCCTAGCGGGGGGAACCTACGAGCAGTACTTC
TRBD1	TRBV7-2	TRBJ2-4	.	CASSLGGQGRKGAKNIQYF	TGTGCCAGCAGCTTAGGTGGACAGGGGCGAAAGGGAGCCAAAAACATTCAGTACTTC
.	TRBV6-2/TRBV6-3	TRBJ1-2	.	CASSYPGTANYGYTF	TGTGCCAGCAGTTACCCCGGGACTGCTAACTATGGCTACACCTTC
TRBD1	TRBV5-4	TRBJ2-3	.	CASSLGQGGPDTQYF	TGTGCCAGCAGCTTGGGACAGGGGGGTCCAGATACGCAGTATTTT
.	TRBV11-2	TRBJ1-6	few	CASSPGNSPLHF	TGTGCCAGCAGCCCAGGGAATTCACCCCTCCACTTT
TRBD2	TRBV10-1	TRBJ2-7	.	CARTLGLPEPYEQYF	TGCGCCAGGACACTGGGACTACCCGAGCCTTACGAGCAGTACTTC
.	TRBV19	TRBJ1-2	.	CASRMQVGLYGYTF	TGTGCCAGTAGGATGCAAGTTGGGCTCTATGGCTACACCTTC
TRBD2	TRBV27	TRBJ2-3	.	CASRGLAGLTDTQYF	TGTGCCAGCAGGGGACTAGCGGGCCTCACAGATACGCAGTATTTT
.	TRBV21-1	TRBJ2-5	.	CASSKGNQRGGRETQYF	TGTGCCAGCAGCAAAGGAAACCAGCGGGGGGGCCGAGAGACCCAGTACTTC
TRBD2	TRBV19	TRBJ2-1	.	CASSIDHRAGVHGEQFF	TGTGCCAGTAGTATAGATCATAGGGCGGGAGTCCACGGCGAGCAGTTCTTC
.	TRBV9	TRBJ1-5	.	CASSPGGIDNQPQHF	TGTGCCAGCAGCCCGGGGGGGATTGACAATCAGCCCCAGCATTTT
TRBD2	TRBV7-3	TRBJ2-3	.	CASSLSASGVGDTQYF	TGTGCCAGCAGCTTATCGGCTAGCGGGGTCGGAGATACGCAGTATTTT
TRBD2	TRBV15	TRBJ2-7	.	CATSIMTSGYEQYF	TGTGCCACCAGCATAATGACTAGCGGGTACGAGCAGTACTTC
TRBD2	TRBV7-7	TRBJ2-1	.	CASSETSGAYNEQFF	TGTGCTAGCAGCGAGACTAGCGGGGCTTACAATGAGCAGTTCTTC
.	TRBV4-1	TRBJ2-7	.	CASSRLGGYEQYF	TGCGCCAGCAGCAGGCTTGGAGGATACGAGCAGTACTTC
.	TRBV6-5	TRBJ2-5	.	CASRGGSGLETQYF	TGTGCCAGCAGGGGTGGGAGCGGGTTGGAGACCCAGTACTTC
.	TRBV2	TRBJ1-6	.	CASIIRDTNSPLHF	TGTGCCAGCATTATCCGGGACACCAATTCACCCCTCCACTTT
.	TRBV12-3/TRBV12-4	TRBJ1-1	few	CASSLAYNTEAFF	TGTGCCAGCAGTTTAGCCTATAACACTGAAGCTTTCTTT
.	TRBV7-9	TRBJ1-2	.	CASGGGSSYGYTF	TGTGCCAGCGGGGGCGGGAGTAGCTATGGCTACACCTTC
.	TRBV18	TRBJ2-5	.	CASSPLPGSEETQYF	TGTGCCAGCTCACCCCTCCCGGGATCAGAGGAGACCCAGTACTTC
.	TRBV6-5	TRBJ1-4	.	CASSYREASNEKLFF	TGTGCCAGCAGTTATCGAGAGGCCTCTAATGAAAAACTGTTTTTT
TRBD2	TRBV14	TRBJ2-1	.	CASSQKGRTSGSNEQFF	TGTGCCAGCAGCCAAAAGGGTAGGACTAGCGGGAGTAATGAGCAGTTCTTC
.	TRBV6-6	TRBJ2-1	.	CASSYPSLTNEQFF	TGTGCCAGCAGTTACCCAAGTTTGACTAATGAGCAGTTCTTC
.	TRBV18	TRBJ2-7	.	CASSPPGRPHEQYF	TGTGCCAGCTCACCACCGGGCCGACCCCACGAGCAGTACTTC
TRBD2	TRBV24-1	TRBJ2-2	.	CATSSPPGVSGRTNTGELFF	TGTGCCACCAGTTCCCCGCCCGGAGTTAGCGGGAGAACTAACACCGGGGAGCTGTTTTTT
.	TRBV5-1	TRBJ1-6	.	CASSPGGTSSYNSPLHF	TGCGCCAGCAGCCCGGGTGGCACGAGCTCCTATAATTCACCCCTCCACTTT
.	TRBV6-5	TRBJ1-2	.	CASRYSGRANYGYTF	TGTGCCAGCAGATATTCAGGGAGGGCTAACTATGGCTACACCTTC
.	TRBV6-5	TRBJ2-7	.	CASREGGRNEQYF	TGTGCCAGCAGGGAGGGGGGGCGGAACGAGCAGTACTTC
TRBD1	TRBV27	TRBJ1-1	.	CASSLRTGRGRAEAFF	TGTGCCAGCAGTTTAAGGACAGGGAGGGGTCGCGCTGAAGCTTTCTTT
TRBD1	TRBV27	TRBJ1-2	.	CASRLVGQGVTPYGYTF	TGTGCCAGCAGATTAGTGGGACAGGGGGTGACGCCCTATGGCTACACCTTC
TRBD1	TRBV6-5	TRBJ1-2	once	CASRRDRGDYGYTF	TGTGCCAGCAGACGGGACAGGGGCGACTATGGCTACACCTTC
.	TRBV5-1	TRBJ2-2	.	CASSLRAPRGPNTGELFF	TGCGCCAGCAGCTTGAGGGCCCCCAGGGGACCGAACACCGGGGAGCTGTTTTTT
TRBD2	TRBV10-3	TRBJ2-1	.	CAIRGTSGSFKQFF	TGTGCCATCAGGGGGACTAGCGGGAGTTTCAAGCAGTTCTTC
.	TRBV5-8	TRBJ2-5	.	CASTTGFVFQETQYF	TGTGCCAGCACAACAGGGTTTGTTTTCCAAGAGACCCAGTACTTC
.	TRBV28	TRBJ1-6	.	CASSPSGGYNSPLHF	TGTGCCAGCAGCCCTAGTGGCGGGTATAATTCACCCCTCCACTTT
.	TRBV6-5	TRBJ2-7	few	CASSFLGRGLGNEQYF	TGTGCCAGCAGTTTCTTGGGTAGGGGCCTAGGGAACGAGCAGTACTTC
.	TRBV5-6	TRBJ2-5	.	CASSLGLGLSETQYF	TGTGCCAGCAGCTTGGGCCTTGGCCTCAGTGAGACCCAGTACTTC
.	TRBV7-8	TRBJ2-1	.	CASSLARVGSYNEQFF	TGTGCCAGCAGCTTAGCGCGGGTGGGATCCTACAATGAGCAGTTCTTC
.	TRBV28	TRBJ1-1	.	CASSFSMGLNTEAFF	TGTGCCAGCAGTTTTAGTATGGGGCTTAACACTGAAGCTTTCTTT
.	TRBV10-3	TRBJ1-5	.	CAISEDRNQPQHF	TGTGCCATCAGTGAGGACAGGAATCAGCCCCAGCATTTT
.	TRBV7-9	TRBJ1-3	.	CASRSTSQGLGNTIYF	TGTGCCAGCAGATCAACTTCTCAGGGGCTAGGAAACACCATATATTTT
TRBD2	TRBV24-1	TRBJ2-3	once	CATSPTSGRTDTQYF	TGTGCCACCAGTCCGACTAGCGGGAGAACAGATACGCAGTATTTT
.	TRBV10-1	TRBJ2-7	.	CASSEIGFGDFNPEQYF	TGCGCCAGCAGTGAGATCGGTTTTGGGGACTTTAATCCCGAGCAGTACTTC
.	TRBV28	TRBJ1-2	.	CASSSNGRVQGYTF	TGTGCCAGCAGTTCGAACGGGCGGGTTCAGGGCTACACCTTC
TRBD2	TRBV20-1	TRBJ2-1	.	CSASNFGSGSSYNEQFF	TGCAGTGCTAGTAACTTTGGTAGCGGGAGCTCCTACAATGAGCAGTTCTTC
TRBD1	TRBV4-2	TRBJ1-1	.	CASSSRQGADTEAFF	TGTGCCAGCAGCTCTCGACAGGGGGCTGACACTGAAGCTTTCTTT
TRBD1	TRBV18	TRBJ2-2	few	CASSLPGQGGTGELFF	TGTGCCAGCTCACTCCCGGGACAGGGGGGCACCGGGGAGCTGTTTTTT
TRBD1	TRBV18	TRBJ2-5	.	CASSPPTGLETQYF	TGTGCCAGCTCACCCCCGACAGGGCTAGAGACCCAGTACTTC
TRBD2	TRBV25-1	TRBJ2-5	.	CASSARLAAQGWETQYF	TGTGCCAGCAGTGCTCGACTAGCGGCCCAGGGGTGGGAGACCCAGTACTTC
.	TRBV18	TRBJ1-5	.	CASSPYDRNSNQPQHF	TGTGCCAGCTCCCCCTATGACAGAAATAGCAATCAGCCCCAGCATTTT
.	TRBV25-1	TRBJ1-1	once	CASSETGLNTEAFF	TGTGCCAGCAGTGAGACAGGTCTGAACACTGAAGCTTTCTTT